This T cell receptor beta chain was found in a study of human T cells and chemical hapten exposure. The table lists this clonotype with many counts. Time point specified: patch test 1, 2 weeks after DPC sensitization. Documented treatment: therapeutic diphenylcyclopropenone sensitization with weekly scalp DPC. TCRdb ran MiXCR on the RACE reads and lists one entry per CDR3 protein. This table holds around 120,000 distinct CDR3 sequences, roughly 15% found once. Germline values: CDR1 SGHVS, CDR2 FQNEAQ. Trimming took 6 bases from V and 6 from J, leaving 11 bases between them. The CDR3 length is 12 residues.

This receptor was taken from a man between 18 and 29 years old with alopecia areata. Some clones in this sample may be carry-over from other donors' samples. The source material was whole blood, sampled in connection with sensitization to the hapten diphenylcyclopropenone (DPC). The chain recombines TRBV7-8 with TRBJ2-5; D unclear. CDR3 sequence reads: CASSSNRKTQYF. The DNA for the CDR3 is TGTGCCAGCAGTTCAAACCGGAAGACCCAGTACTTC. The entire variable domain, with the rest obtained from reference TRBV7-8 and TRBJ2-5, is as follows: GAGVSQSPRYKVAKRGQDVALRCDPISGHVSLFWYQQALGQGPEFLTYFQNEAQLDKSGLPSDRFFAERPEGSVSTLKIQRTQQEDSAVYLCASSSNRKTQYFGPGTRLLVL.